The 30 T cell receptor beta chains below were found in one sample sequenced in a study of blood T cell repertoires in COVID-19. Some clones are missing from TCRdb's copy, which holds only in-frame ones; the method was immunoSEQ multiplex PCR. The table includes 300,000 or so clones, 70% to 90% detected once. The sample was PBMCs or T cells enriched from blood (not recorded which). The receptor set was obtained from a woman in her 40s with acute COVID-19.

This chain joins TRBV3-1 (or the pseudogene TRBV3-2) and TRBJ2-1; D is unclear. This CDR3 contains 11 residues. The V end lost 4 bases, the J end lost 7 bases, and 5 bases lay between the germline ends. The germline V gene encodes CDR1 LGHDT and CDR2 YNNKEL (reference sequence). The CDR3 DNA sequence: TGTGCCAGCAGCCCCCTTAATGAGCAGTTCTTC. As protein: CASSPLNEQFF.

The table lists this clone with a few counts. This chain connects TRBV2 to TRBJ1-1; 8 bases map to TRBD1. Germline V gives CDR1 SNHLY, CDR2 FYNNEI. The CDR3 has 14 amino acids. V lost 8 bases to trimming and J lost 8 bases; unmatched junction nucleotides: 13. The CDR3 coding sequence is TGTGCCAGCTCGCGGAGGAACAGGGGGGTGGAAGCTTTCTTT. Protein product: CASSRRNRGVEAFF.

The rearrangement joins TRBV14 to TRBJ2-2, with D possibly being TRBD2 (5 bases). Per germline, CDR1 SGHDN and CDR2 FVKESK. V lost 5 bases, J lost 3 bases, and 22 bases lay in between. This CDR3 contains 18 residues. The CDR3, as DNA: TGTGCCAGCAGCTATTCAAATTTACGGGATCCTTACACCGGGGAGCTGTTTTTT. It yields the protein CASSYSNLRDPYTGELFF.

The V call is TRBV18, the J call TRBJ1-2; TRBD1 matches at 7 bases. Germline V lookup: CDR1 KGHSH, CDR2 LQKENI. The CDR3 spans 15 residues. J was trimmed by 3 bases and V by 3 bases; bases with no gene match: 7. The CDR3 spells CASSPGQQADYGYTF. CDR3 bases: TGTGCCAGCTCACCGGGACAGCAGGCGGACTATGGCTACACCTTC.

The genes are TRBV13 and TRBJ2-3; maybe TRBD1 (6 bases). The CDR3 spans 15 residues. Germline V gene data show CDR1 as PRHDT and CDR2 as FYEKMQ (reference sequence). V lost 3 bases to trimming and J lost 4 bases, with 14 bases between them. The CDR3 protein is CASSFRQAGPDTQYF. For the CDR3, the DNA is TGTGCCAGCAGCTTCCGACAGGCCGGCCCAGATACGCAGTATTTT.

This chain connects TRBV10-2 to TRBJ2-1, with no clear D. V shed 3 bases and J shed 7 bases, with 4 bases lying between them. Germline CDR1 WSHSY, CDR2 SAAADI. CDR3 size: 11 residues. The chain's CDR3 is CASSDMNEQFF. CDR3 DNA: TGCGCCAGCAGTGATATGAATGAGCAGTTCTTC.

This clone was detected once. The V call is TRBV10-3, the J call TRBJ2-2; a possible D gene is TRBD2 (5 bases). Per the germline V gene, CDR1 is ENHRY and CDR2 is SYGVKD. Trimming took off 4 bases at V and 7 bases at J, with 16 bases between the two ends. This CDR3 region has 15 residues. The CDR3 region is CAISVDPVSGGELFF. CDR3 nucleotides: TGTGCCATCAGTGTTGACCCCGTGAGCGGCGGGGAGCTGTTTTTT.

The genes are TRBV7-6 and TRBJ2-1; 8 positions match TRBD2. The ends lost 1 base at V and 5 bases at J; junction bases unmatched: 7. This CDR3 comprises 16 residues. From germline, CDR1 is SGHVS and CDR2 FNYEAQ. CDR3 region: CASSLVGTSGDNEQFF. The CDR3 bases are TGTGCCAGCAGCTTAGTCGGCACTAGCGGTGACAATGAGCAGTTCTTC.

This chain uses TRBV28 with TRBJ2-7, with D possibly being TRBD2 (6 bases). CDR1 is MDHEN and CDR2 is SYDVKM in the germline V gene. Trimming took 8 bases from V and 8 from J, leaving 10 bases between them. This CDR3 region has 10 residues. The CDR3 reads CASGGPQQYF. CDR3 nucleotide sequence: TGTGCCAGCGGAGGGCCACAGCAGTACTTC.

This chain links TRBV6-5 with TRBJ2-1; possibly TRBD2 for D (5 bases). CDR1 and CDR2 from the germline V gene are MNHEY and SVGAGI. With 0 bases removed from V and 5 bases from J, the gap between germline ends came to 8 bases. There are 14 residues in the CDR3. The CDR3 sequence: CASSYSPGNNEQFF. The CDR3 nucleotides are TGTGCCAGCAGTTACTCTCCCGGGAACAATGAGCAGTTCTTC.

This chain links TRBV12-3 or TRBV12-4 with TRBJ1-4, with D perhaps TRBD1 (6 bases). V shed 6 bases and J shed 10 bases, with 15 bases lying between them. This CDR3 contains 13 residues. The CDR3 protein is CASRRSAQGKLFF. The CDR3 nucleotides are TGTGCCAGCAGACGTTCGGCACAGGGAAAACTGTTTTTT.

The chain links TRBV27 to TRBJ2-2; 7 bases match TRBD2. The germline CDR1 and CDR2 sequences are MNHEY and SMNVEV (reference sequence). V lost 5 bases to trimming and J lost 4 bases; unmatched junction nucleotides: 4. This CDR3 has 14 amino acids. The CDR3 bases are TGTGCCAGCAGTGTGAGGGAGGGCACCGGGGAGCTGTTTTTT. It codes for CASSVREGTGELFF.

This sequence joins TRBV5-4 and TRBJ2-1; tentatively, D is TRBD2 (6 bases). Germline values: CDR1 SGHNT, CDR2 YYREEE (reference sequence). The CDR3 spans 13 residues. V dropped 2 bases and J dropped 9 bases, with 12 bases sitting between them. CDR3: CASSLGREREQFF. CDR3 DNA: TGTGCCAGCAGCTTAGGTCGGGAGCGTGAGCAGTTCTTC.

The chain carries TRBV9 and TRBJ2-1, with 9 nucleotides matching TRBD1. CDR1 and CDR2 from the germline V gene are SGDLS and YYNGEE. The CDR3 is 16 amino acids. Trimming removed 4 bases from V and 7 bases from J; junction bases left unmatched: 12. DNA of the CDR3: TGTGCCAGCAGCCAAGAGGGGGGACAGGGATTGAATGAGCAGTTCTTC. It yields the protein CASSQEGGQGLNEQFF.

This clone was detected once. The chain couples TRBV9 to TRBJ2-4, with 10 positions matching TRBD1. The junction had 18 bases not matched to a gene; V was cut back by 0 bases and J by 0 bases. CDR1 and CDR2 from the germline V gene are SGDLS and YYNGEE. There are 22 residues in the CDR3. This chain's CDR3 is CASSVGSEDRGRSKIAKNIQYF. CDR3 DNA sequence: TGTGCCAGCAGCGTAGGGAGTGAGGACAGGGGGAGATCAAAAATAGCCAAAAACATTCAGTACTTC.

This clone has only one observation. The chain joins TRBV6-5 to TRBJ1-3; 7 bases are shared with TRBD1. Germline V lookup: CDR1 MNHEY, CDR2 SVGAGI. The length of the CDR3 is 13 residues. V shed 6 bases and J 4 bases; nucleotides not matched to a gene: 3. The CDR3 DNA reads as TGTGCCAGCAGGGGGACAGCCGGAAACACCATATATTTT. Its translation: CASRGTAGNTIYF.

The chain couples TRBV7-9 to TRBJ1-3; D is undetermined. Germline V gene lookup returns CDR1 SEHNR and CDR2 FQNEAQ (reference sequence). The CDR3 has 14 amino acids. Trimming left V 1 base short and J 2 bases short, with 6 bases between. The CDR3 region is CASSLDLTGNTIYF. Written as DNA, the CDR3 is TGTGCCAGCAGCTTAGACTTAACTGGAAACACCATATATTTT.

The chain couples TRBV7-2 to TRBJ2-2; 9 positions match TRBD2. J gave up 6 bases and V 5 bases, and 4 bases lay outside the gene matches. The CDR3 runs 14 residues. CDR1 SGHTA and CDR2 FQGNSA come from the germline V gene. The CDR3 is CASSARLAAGELFF. DNA of the CDR3: TGTGCCAGCAGCGCCCGACTAGCGGCCGGGGAGCTGTTTTTT.

This clone was recorded only once. The gene calls are TRBV6-2 or TRBV6-3 and TRBJ2-5; maybe TRBD2 (5 bases). V was pared by 0 bases and J by 1 base, with 15 bases between. The germline V gene has CDR1 MNHEY and CDR2 SVGEGT. The CDR3 sequence is 17 residues long. DNA for the CDR3: TGTGCCAGCAGTTACTCGAAAAATAATCGGGGCCAAGAGACCCAGTACTTC. Its translation: CASSYSKNNRGQETQYF.

The chain joins TRBV18 to TRBJ1-1; D remains unclear. The V gene lost 6 bases and the J gene lost 6 bases, with 14 bases spanning the gap. CDR1 is KGHSH and CDR2 is LQKENI in the germline V gene. The CDR3 loop spans 13 amino acids. CDR3: CASSPELVAEAFF. CDR3 sequence (DNA): TGTGCCAGCTCCCCTGAGTTGGTCGCTGAAGCTTTCTTT.

This clone was recorded a few times. For the CDR3, the DNA is TGTGCCAGCAGCCTATGGGACACCACTGAAGCTTTCTTT. It yields the protein CASSLWDTTEAFF. The chain links TRBV14 to TRBJ1-1; possibly TRBD1 for D (6 bases). V dropped 4 bases and J dropped 4 bases, with 10 bases sitting between them. Per germline, CDR1 SGHDN and CDR2 FVKESK. This CDR3 is 13 amino acids long.

The chain employs TRBV9 and TRBJ1-4, with 7 bases lining up with TRBD1. CDR3 length: 17 residues. V trimming: 0 bases; J trimming: 3 bases; junction bases outside the gene matches: 8. Germline CDR1 is SGDLS and CDR2 is YYNGEE. The DNA of the CDR3 is TGTGCCAGCAGCGTAGAGGACAGGAGCCATCCTAATGAAAAACTGTTTTTT. It translates to CASSVEDRSHPNEKLFF.

The chain carries TRBV5-6 and TRBJ1-6, with D unresolved. V was clipped by 3 bases and J by 1 base, with 11 bases between them. CDR3 length equals 16 residues. Germline-derived CDR1 and CDR2 are SGHDT and YYEEEE. CDR3 in amino acids: CASSSMAGSYNSPLHF. The CDR3 DNA is TGTGCCAGCAGCTCGATGGCGGGTTCCTATAATTCACCCCTCCACTTT.

The chain has TRBV7-2 and TRBJ2-3; 7 bases are a match to TRBD2. CDR1 is SGHTA, CDR2 FQGNSA, per germline. The CDR3 is 15 residues long. V lost 6 bases and J lost 1; bases outside the gene matches: 7. CDR3 residues: CASRLSGGRTDTQYF. The CDR3 DNA is TGTGCCAGCAGACTATCGGGAGGCCGCACAGATACGCAGTATTTT.

The J gene is TRBJ2-2, the V gene TRBV6-2 or TRBV6-3, with a tentative D call TRBD1 (6 bases). Between the trimmed V and J ends, which lost 5 bases and 6 bases, there was a span of 16 bases. Germline CDR1 reads MNHEY; CDR2 reads SVGEGT. The length of the CDR3 is 15 residues. CDR3 loop: CASSHYIGGSGELFF. The CDR3 nucleotides read TGTGCCAGCAGTCACTACATAGGGGGATCCGGGGAGCTGTTTTTT.

This clone was found a few times. The V gene is TRBV11-1, the J gene TRBJ2-1; TRBD2 is a possible D gene (5 bases). Germline CDR1 SGHAT, CDR2 FQDESV (reference sequence). V dropped 0 bases and J dropped 2 bases, with 8 bases sitting between them. This CDR3 has 15 residues. CDR3 in DNA: TGTGCCAGCAGCTTAGCGGGAGAGACCTACAATGAGCAGTTCTTC. Amino acids: CASSLAGETYNEQFF.

This rearrangement joins TRBV6-5 to TRBJ1-3; 8 bases are a match to TRBD1. The CDR3 loop spans 15 amino acids. V shed 6 bases, J shed 10 bases, and the junction held 14 bases outside the gene matches. Per germline, CDR1 MNHEY and CDR2 SVGAGI. The chain's CDR3 is CASSETGTGIRTIYF. The DNA of the CDR3 is TGTGCCAGCAGCGAGACCGGGACAGGAATACGGACCATATATTTT.

The chain is built from TRBV7-2 and TRBJ2-7; D is undetermined. Germline CDR1 is SGHTA and CDR2 is FQGNSA. V was pared by 4 bases and J by 6 bases, with 13 bases between. The CDR3 spans 13 residues. CDR3 amino acids: CASSSVFGPEQYF. In DNA, the CDR3 is TGTGCCAGCAGCTCAGTCTTTGGTCCCGAGCAGTACTTC.

The gene calls are TRBV5-5 and TRBJ2-7; 11 positions agree with TRBD2. V trimming: 8 bases; J trimming: 5 bases; junction bases outside the gene matches: 6. Per germline, CDR1 SGHKS and CDR2 YYEKEE (reference sequence). CDR3 length equals 13 residues. Here the CDR3 reads CASTSGSNHEQYF. In DNA form, the CDR3 reads TGTGCCAGTACTAGCGGGAGCAACCACGAGCAGTACTTC.

This clone was recorded once. The V call is TRBV28, the J call TRBJ1-6, with D unclear. The CDR3 is made up of 13 amino acids. Trimming took 1 base from V and 7 from J, leaving 5 bases between them. Per the germline V gene, CDR1 is MDHEN and CDR2 is SYDVKM. CDR3 in DNA: TGTGCCAGCAGTTTATCGGGGAATTCACCCCTCCACTTT. Its translation: CASSLSGNSPLHF. Based on the CDR3 plus reference TRBV28 and TRBJ1-6, the full variable domain is DVKVTQSSRYLVKRTGEKVFLECVQDMDHENMFWYRQDPGLGLRLIYFSYDVKMKEKGDIPEGYSVSREKKERFSLILESASTNQTSMYLCASSLSGNSPLHFGNGTRLTVT.